A selection of T cell receptor beta chains follows, all from one sample in a study of T cell responses to AZD1222 COVID-19 vaccine. The data were produced by immunoSEQ multiplex PCR, yet TCRdb's version contains in-frame clones alone and is incomplete. The repertoire holds 75,000 to 95,000 clones, with about nine tenths as singletons. Sequenced material: peripheral blood, taken 28 days after the second AZD1222 dose. The receptors come from an adult who received the AZD1222 COVID-19 vaccine. CDR3s include the opening cysteine and the closing phenylalanine or tryptophan. A D gene is named only where the DNA matches it firmly. A clone size is listed for some rows: how often the clone was seen (once, few, many), or a class if it is expanded.

V,size,D,J,CDR3,DNA
TRBV2,.,.,TRBJ1-1,CASRLTVQMNTEAFF,TGTGCCAGCAGGCTGACGGTACAAATGAACACTGAAGCTTTCTTT
TRBV5-4,.,.,TRBJ2-1,CASSQARRSNEQFF,TGTGCCAGCAGCCAGGCAAGGAGGTCCAATGAGCAGTTCTTC
TRBV3-1/TRBV3-2,.,TRBD1,TRBJ1-2,CASSLMTVIQGEDGYTF,TGTGCCAGCAGCCTAATGACCGTGATTCAGGGGGAGGACGGCTACACCTTC
TRBV30,.,.,TRBJ1-3,CAWSELAGSGNTIYF,TGTGCCTGGAGTGAGTTGGCAGGGTCTGGAAACACCATATATTTT
TRBV7-8,.,TRBD2,TRBJ2-3,CASSLKDLLAGGDTQYF,TGTGCCAGCAGCTTAAAAGATTTGCTAGCGGGGGGAGATACGCAGTATTTT
TRBV3-1/TRBV3-2,once,.,TRBJ1-4,CASSQDEATEKLFF,TGTGCCAGCAGCCAAGATGAGGCCACTGAAAAACTGTTTTTT
TRBV18,.,.,TRBJ2-5,CASSPFQGGLQETQYF,TGTGCCAGCTCACCATTCCAGGGGGGGCTCCAAGAGACCCAGTACTTC
TRBV11-2,.,TRBD1,TRBJ2-2,CASSLAGGRESGELFF,TGTGCCAGCAGCTTAGCAGGGGGTCGGGAATCCGGGGAGCTGTTTTTT
TRBV28,.,.,TRBJ1-2,CAGSDRNYGYTF,TGTGCCGGCAGTGACCGTAACTATGGCTACACCTTC
TRBV10-2,.,TRBD2,TRBJ2-4,CASSTSGGLLKNIQYF,TGCGCCAGCAGTACTAGCGGGGGGCTCCTCAAAAACATTCAGTACTTC
TRBV19,.,.,TRBJ2-1,CASTQGGNNEQFF,TGTGCCAGTACCCAGGGGGGCAACAATGAGCAGTTCTTC
TRBV28,.,.,TRBJ2-1,CASSLRGLNNEQFF,TGTGCCAGCAGTTTAAGGGGGTTGAACAATGAGCAGTTCTTC
TRBV30,.,.,TRBJ2-5,CAWSVETQYF,TGTGCCTGGAGTGTAGAGACCCAGTACTTC
TRBV28,.,TRBD1,TRBJ1-5,CAGSLGQGSQPQHF,TGTGCCGGCAGTTTAGGACAGGGTTCGCAGCCCCAGCATTTT
TRBV5-1,few,.,TRBJ1-4,CASSLNAGSNEKLFF,TGCGCCAGCAGCTTGAATGCAGGGAGTAATGAAAAACTGTTTTTT